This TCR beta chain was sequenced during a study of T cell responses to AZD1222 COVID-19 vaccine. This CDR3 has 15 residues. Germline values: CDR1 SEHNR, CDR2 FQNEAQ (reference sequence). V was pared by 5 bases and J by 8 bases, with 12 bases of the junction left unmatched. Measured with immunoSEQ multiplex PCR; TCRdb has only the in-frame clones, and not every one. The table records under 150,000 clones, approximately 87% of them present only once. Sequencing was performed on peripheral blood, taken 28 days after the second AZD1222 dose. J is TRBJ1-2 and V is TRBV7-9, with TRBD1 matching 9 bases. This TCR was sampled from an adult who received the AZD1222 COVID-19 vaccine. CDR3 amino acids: CASSPSDRGTRGYTF. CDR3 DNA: TGTGCCAGCAGCCCCTCAGACAGGGGGACTCGAGGCTACACCTTC. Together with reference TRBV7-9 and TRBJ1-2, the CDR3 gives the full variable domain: DTGVSQNPRHKITKRGQNVTFRCDPISEHNRLYWYRQTLGQGPEFLTYFQNEAQLEKSRLLSDRFSAERPKGSFSTLEIQRTEQGDSAMYLCASSPSDRGTRGYTFGSGTRLTVV.